These 9 T cell receptor beta chains originate from one sample sequenced in a study of blood T cell repertoires in COVID-19. TCRdb's copy holds only in-frame clones and misses some; the assay was immunoSEQ multiplex PCR. The table includes roughly 69,000 clones, about nine tenths detected once. Sequenced material: peripheral blood. The receptors originated from a man aged 50-59 years with active COVID-19.

This chain connects TRBV28 to TRBJ1-1; the match to TRBD1 covers 8 bases. The CDR3 has 13 residues. The V segment lost 4 bases and the J segment 6 bases; nucleotides outside the gene matches: 4. The germline V gene encodes CDR1 MDHEN and CDR2 SYDVKM. This CDR3 reads CASSSPGQAEAFF. CDR3 DNA sequence: TGTGCCAGCAGTTCTCCGGGACAGGCTGAAGCTTTCTTT. Full variable domain (remainder filled in from reference TRBV28 and TRBJ1-1): DVKVTQSSRYLVKRTGEKVFLECVQDMDHENMFWYRQDPGLGLRLIYFSYDVKMKEKGDIPEGYSVSREKKERFSLILESASTNQTSMYLCASSSPGQAEAFFGQGTRLTVV.

The chain recombines TRBV28 with TRBJ2-1; TRBD1 aligns across 10 bases. The CDR3 runs 15 residues. Germline CDR1 and CDR2: MDHEN and SYDVKM. Trimming cost V 2 bases and J 4 bases; bases outside gene matches: 2. DNA for the CDR3: TGTGCCAGCAGTTTAATGGGACAGGGGTACAATGAGCAGTTCTTC. Translating gives CASSLMGQGYNEQFF. Looking up the rest from reference TRBV28 and TRBJ2-1 gives the full variable domain: DVKVTQSSRYLVKRTGEKVFLECVQDMDHENMFWYRQDPGLGLRLIYFSYDVKMKEKGDIPEGYSVSREKKERFSLILESASTNQTSMYLCASSLMGQGYNEQFFGPGTRLTVL.

The J gene is TRBJ2-2, the V gene TRBV9, with 7 bases matching TRBD2. Trimming removed 2 bases from V and 4 bases from J; junction bases left unmatched: 5. This CDR3 comprises 15 residues. Germline-derived CDR1 and CDR2 are SGDLS and YYNGEE. CDR3 loop: CASSVAGEGTGELFF. In nucleotides, the CDR3 is TGTGCCAGCAGCGTCGCGGGAGAGGGCACCGGGGAGCTGTTTTTT.

The chain recombines TRBV6-5 with TRBJ1-2; TRBD1 matches 9 bases. Germline V gives CDR1 MNHEY, CDR2 SVGAGI. CDR3 length equals 14 residues. Trimming at V came to 5 bases and at J to 8 bases, leaving 9 bases not matched to a gene. CDR3: CASSQTTGGFGYTF. As DNA, the CDR3 is TGTGCCAGCAGTCAGACCACAGGGGGCTTCGGCTACACCTTC.

The rearrangement uses TRBV4-2 and TRBJ1-3; no definite D call. CDR1 is LGHNA and CDR2 is YNFKEQ in the germline V gene. V lost 0 bases and J lost 4, with 13 bases in between. The CDR3 length is 16 residues. CDR3: CASSQDSRTGGNTIYF. In DNA form, the CDR3 reads TGTGCCAGCAGCCAAGATTCCCGGACGGGAGGAAACACCATATATTTT.

The rearrangement links TRBV7-9 to TRBJ2-3; D is uncertain. Trimming removed 5 bases from V and 0 bases from J, with 3 bases in between. CDR3 length: 12 residues. Per germline, CDR1 SEHNR and CDR2 FQNEAQ (reference sequence). This CDR3 reads CASSPSTDTQYF. CDR3 in DNA: TGTGCCAGCAGCCCTAGCACAGATACGCAGTATTTT.

The chain recombines TRBV18 with TRBJ1-1; D is unclear. The germline V gene encodes CDR1 KGHSH and CDR2 LQKENI. The CDR3 runs to 13 residues. V was clipped by 2 bases and J by 4 bases, with 8 bases between them. The CDR3 protein is CASSPVRGTEAFF. DNA for the CDR3: TGTGCCAGCTCACCAGTACGGGGCACTGAAGCTTTCTTT. Full variable domain (outside the CDR3, taken from reference TRBV18 and TRBJ1-1): NAGVMQNPRHLVRRRGQEARLRCSPMKGHSHVYWYRQLPEEGLKFMVYLQKENIIDESGMPKERFSAEFPKEGPSILRIQQVVRGDSAAYFCASSPVRGTEAFFGQGTRLTVV.

Written as DNA, the CDR3 is TGTGCCAGTAGTATGCGACAGGGGGCTGGAGACACTGAAGCTTTCTTT. It yields the protein CASSMRQGAGDTEAFF. The chain combines TRBV19 with TRBJ1-1; 10 bases line up with TRBD1. The CDR3 has 16 residues. From germline, CDR1 is LNHDA and CDR2 SQIVND (reference sequence). V gave up 3 bases and J gave up 3 bases; unmatched junction bases: 7. The full variable domain, completed using reference TRBV19 and TRBJ1-1, is DGGITQSPKYLFRKEGQNVTLSCEQNLNHDAMYWYRQDPGQGLRLIYYSQIVNDFQKGDIAEGYSVSREKKESFPLTVTSAQKNPTAFYLCASSMRQGAGDTEAFFGQGTRLTVV.

This chain connects TRBV5-5 to TRBJ2-7; 9 positions match TRBD2. Trimming at V came to 0 bases and at J to 4 bases, leaving 5 bases not matched to a gene. Germline CDR1 SGHKS, CDR2 YYEKEE (reference sequence). This CDR3 has 15 amino acids. Written as DNA, the CDR3 is TGTGCCAGCAGCTTGGTGCCTAGCGGGACTTACGAGCAGTACTTC. As protein: CASSLVPSGTYEQYF.